Listed here is a single TCR beta chain. The CDR3 covers 18 residues. The V gene end was trimmed by 4 bases and the J gene end by 4 bases; junction bases not matched to a gene: 17. Germline V lookup: CDR1 SGDLS, CDR2 YYNGEE. In the authors' methods: The assay estimated nucleated cells by amplifying reference gene primers. Method: immunoSEQ multiplex PCR; TCRdb's copy keeps in-frame clones and lacks some. That table furnishes V, J and clone size, whereas the DNA furnished D and trimming. The data show about 350,000 clones, approximately 91% seen once. The sample belongs to a study of blood T cell repertoires in COVID-19. In the study overall: Samples taken during acute and convalescent COVID-19 were collected in the United States, Italy and Spain. T cells, B-cell-depleted T cells, or PBMCs supplied cDNA or gDNA.

The sequencing input was peripheral blood. The receptor was isolated from a woman between 65 and 79 years old with COVID-19, enrolled during active disease. V is TRBV9 and J is TRBJ1-3; 7 bases agree with TRBD1. CDR3 region: CASSPDATGFYVGNTIYF. The CDR3 DNA is TGTGCCAGCAGCCCAGACGCGACAGGGTTTTATGTCGGAAACACCATATATTTT.